This T cell receptor (beta chain) was identified during a study of response to subunit inactivated influenza vaccine. The study, taken as a whole, reports: T cells newly recruited by each seasonal influenza vaccination are few, the authors suggested.

In TCRdb, the RT-PCR reads were re-called with MiXCR into one record per CDR3 protein. The sample includes 650,000 or so distinct CDR3 sequences, 14% seen only once; the top ten take about 7.4%. As for this clonotype: The antigen is unknown.

This TCR derives from a man aged 45 to 65 who received an inactivated influenza vaccine. Sequenced here: PBMCs from blood, sampled 14 to 15 days before vaccination.

CDR3 amino acids: CASSQVDRGEQYF. As DNA, the CDR3 is TGTGCCAGCAGCCAAGTGGACAGGGGCGAGCAGTACTTC. The chain carries TRBV3-1 and TRBJ2-7; 9 nucleotides line up with TRBD1. J was trimmed by 6 bases and V by 1 base; bases with no gene match: 1. CDR3 size: 13 residues. CDR1 is LGHDT and CDR2 is YNNKEL in the germline V gene (reference sequence).